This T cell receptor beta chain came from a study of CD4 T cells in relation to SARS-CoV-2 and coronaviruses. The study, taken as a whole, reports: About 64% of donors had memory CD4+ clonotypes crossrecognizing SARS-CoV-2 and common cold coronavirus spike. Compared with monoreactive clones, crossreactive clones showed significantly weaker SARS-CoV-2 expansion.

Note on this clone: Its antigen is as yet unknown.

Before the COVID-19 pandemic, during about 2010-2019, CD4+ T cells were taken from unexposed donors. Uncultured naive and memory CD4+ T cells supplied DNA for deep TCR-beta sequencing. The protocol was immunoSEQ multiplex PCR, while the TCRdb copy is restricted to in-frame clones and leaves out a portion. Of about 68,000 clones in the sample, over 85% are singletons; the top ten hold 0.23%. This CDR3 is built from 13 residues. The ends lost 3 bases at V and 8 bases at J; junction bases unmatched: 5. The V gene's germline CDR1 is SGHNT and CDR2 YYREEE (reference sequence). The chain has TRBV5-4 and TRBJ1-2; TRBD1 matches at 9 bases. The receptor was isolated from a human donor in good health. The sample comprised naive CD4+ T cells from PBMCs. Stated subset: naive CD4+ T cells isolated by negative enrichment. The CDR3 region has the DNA TGTGCCAGCAGCTCACAGGGGGCGGGCGGCTACACCTTC. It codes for CASSSQGAGGYTF.